Shown below are 5 T cell receptor beta chains from a single sample sequenced in a study of siplizumab effects on memory and regulatory T cells. The data were produced by immunoSEQ multiplex PCR, yet TCRdb's version contains in-frame clones alone and is incomplete. The table shows about 27,000 clones, with 80% to 90% occurring only once. The material sequenced was memory CD4+ T cells sorted from blood. The receptors were sampled from a human donor in good health.

The gene calls are TRBV7-9 and TRBJ1-5; TRBD1 might be the D (5 bases). Germline V gives CDR1 SEHNR, CDR2 FQNEAQ (reference sequence). V shed 3 bases and J shed 6 bases, with 15 bases lying between them. The CDR3 sequence is 15 residues long. This CDR3 is CASSLGTGFFQPQHF. The CDR3 DNA follows: TGTGCCAGCAGCTTGGGGACGGGCTTTTTTCAGCCCCAGCATTTT.

The rearrangement joins TRBV7-3 to TRBJ2-3; TRBD2 aligns across 8 bases. With V trimmed by 1 base and J by 6 bases, 9 bases remained unmatched. This CDR3 has 16 amino acids. Germline V gives CDR1 SGHTA, CDR2 FQGTGA. DNA of the CDR3: TGTGCCAGCAGCTTAAGGGCCCGGGCTAGCGGGGATACGCAGTATTTT. Protein product: CASSLRARASGDTQYF.

J is TRBJ1-3 and V is TRBV19; no definite D call. Germline CDR1 is LNHDA and CDR2 is SQIVND (reference sequence). V was cut by 0 bases and J by 0 bases, with 9 bases left in between. This CDR3 contains 16 residues. The CDR3 region is CASSIDGRLSGNTIYF. CDR3 coding DNA: TGTGCCAGTAGTATAGACGGACGGCTCTCTGGAAACACCATATATTTT.

The rearrangement links TRBV27 to TRBJ1-6, with D unresolved. The CDR3 is 16 residues long. The germline V gene has CDR1 MNHEY and CDR2 SMNVEV (reference sequence). The V and J ends lost 6 bases and 0 bases respectively, with 12 bases between them. This CDR3 is CASSQTRSSYNSPLHF. The CDR3, as DNA: TGTGCCAGCAGCCAAACGAGGAGCTCCTATAATTCACCCCTCCACTTT.

The chain employs TRBV5-4 and TRBJ1-6; 7 bases are shared with TRBD1. The CDR3 contains 17 residues. Germline V gene sequence: CDR1 SGHNT, CDR2 YYREEE (reference sequence). The ends lost 0 bases at V and 7 bases at J; junction bases unmatched: 10. The CDR3 coding sequence is TGTGCCAGCAGCTTGGGGCTAGGGGGCGGCAGGAATTCACCCCTCCACTTT. Translating it yields CASSLGLGGGRNSPLHF.